These T cell receptor beta chains were read from a single sample in a study of response to subunit inactivated influenza vaccine. Each CDR3 protein gets one entry after TCRdb re-called the RT-PCR reads with MiXCR. The table lists just over 300,000 distinct CDR3 sequences, around a fifth of them singletons. Sequencing was performed on PBMCs from blood, taken 21 months after vaccination. These receptors were taken from a man between 50 and 69 years old who received an inactivated influenza vaccine. Both conserved end residues are trimmed from each CDR3.

v_gene | CDR3aa
TRBV29-1 | SASTGYGYT
TRBV10-3 | AISGPGAMDGYT
TRBV7-8 | ASSLGGGSGNQPQH
TRBV3-1 | ASSQDSSPGELF
TRBV28 | ASALYREQY
TRBV11-3 | ASSISGGSSYNEQF
TRBV11-2 | ASSLPTTVNEGLF
TRBV18 | ASSPSVPGTRIASGNTIY
TRBV6-5 | ASSYEVSGGYEQY
TRBV5-1 | ASSLAGPTRGNTIY
TRBV6-1 | ASSEWNGYGYT
TRBV14 | ASSQSTAGEQF
TRBV10-3 | AISDKGDKNTYEQY
TRBV29-1 | SVEDPGGTGVYGYT
TRBV20-1 | SASGGSIGSYEQY
TRBV29-1 | SVGLGSSQGPQY
TRBV20-1 | SAWSGTGSTDTQY
TRBV7-6 | ASSLEQLTEAF
TRBV28 | ASRTPLAGIWYEQY
TRBV7-3 | ASSPAGNSYNEQF
TRBV20-1 | SARNLAGGSDTQY
TRBV29-1 | SVERDRGQDTQY
TRBV25-1 | ASSVGDGGYYEQY
TRBV29-1 | SGSGYTEAF
TRBV12-3/TRBV12-4 | ASTLQETSGNTIY